This T cell receptor (beta chain) was found in a study of OX40 agonist ivuxolimab in advanced cancers. The assay was immunoSEQ multiplex PCR, and TCRdb's table has in-frame clones only and misses some. Among around 60,000 clones, roughly 80% were seen once, and the ten largest hold more than 0.9%. There are 14 residues in the CDR3. Germline V lookup: CDR1 SGHTA, CDR2 FQGNSA. V lost 1 base and J 0 bases, leaving 6 bases between the germline ends. The rearrangement links TRBV7-2 to TRBJ2-5; D ambiguous. The material sequenced was CD4+ or CD8+ T cells sorted from blood, taken in a trial of the OX40 agonist ivuxolimab. The clonotype was recovered from an adult with an advanced solid tumor such as melanoma, head and neck, liver or kidney cancer. The CDR3 nucleotides are TGTGCCAGCAGCTTAGGTACGGACCAAGAGACCCAGTACTTC. It yields the protein CASSLGTDQETQYF.